Presented here are 3 T cell receptor beta chains from one specimen sequenced in a study of regulatory T cells in long-lasting Graves disease. Time point specified: newly diagnosed GD, antithyroid drugs for less than 3 months. RNA extracted from PBMCs served as the sequencing template. Building of the TCR beta libraries involved iRepertoire HTBI primers and Arm-PCR of CDR3 regions. TCRdb processed the multiplex PCR reads anew with MiXCR; each CDR3 protein has one entry. This table has approximately 400,000 distinct CDR3 sequences, roughly 16% appearing once. Sequenced material: peripheral blood mononuclear cells (PBMCs), taken at new diagnosis, from a patient treated with antithyroid drugs. The receptors were sampled from a female donor with Graves disease.

This chain links TRBV20-1 with TRBJ1-5; D is uncertain. Trimming pared 0 bases from V and 2 bases from J, leaving 5 bases between. Germline CDR1 DFQATT, CDR2 SNEGSKA (reference sequence). The CDR3 totals 13 residues. Here the CDR3 DNA reads TGCAGTGCTAGAGAAATTGGCAATCAGCCCCAGCATTTT. Translating gives CSAREIGNQPQHF.

This clonotype was seen many times. The chain combines TRBV7-9 with TRBJ2-3, with 13 bases that match TRBD2. This CDR3 is built from 16 residues. Per germline, CDR1 SEHNR and CDR2 FQNEAQ (reference sequence). V lost 5 bases, J lost 2 bases, and 4 bases stayed unmatched. CDR3 region: CASSRTSGSPTDTQYF. Here the CDR3 DNA reads TGTGCCAGCAGCCGGACTAGCGGGAGCCCCACAGATACGCAGTATTTT.

This clonotype was recorded many times. The chain carries TRBV19 and TRBJ1-1; D is perhaps TRBD1 (5 bases). Germline CDR1 and CDR2: LNHDA and SQIVND (reference sequence). This CDR3 region has 15 residues. Trimming stripped 0 bases from V and 1 base from J, with 9 bases between. Here the CDR3 DNA reads TGTGCCAGTAGTATAGATAGGGGCCGGAACACTGAAGCTTTCTTT. This encodes CASSIDRGRNTEAFF.